One and the same sample provided the 21 T cell receptor beta chains below, sequenced in a study of OX40 agonist ivuxolimab in advanced cancers. Generated by immunoSEQ multiplex PCR, the TCRdb table keeps only in-frame clones and is missing some. The sample shows about 38,000 clones, approximately 87% of them seen only once. The source was CD4+ or CD8+ T cells sorted from blood, collected in a trial of the OX40 agonist ivuxolimab. The receptors stem from an adult with an advanced solid tumor such as melanoma, head and neck, liver or kidney cancer.

The chain recombines TRBV20-1 with TRBJ2-5; D unclear. CDR3 length equals 11 residues. V was shortened by 5 bases and J by 0 bases, with 4 bases between the two germline ends. Germline CDR1 and CDR2: DFQATT and SNEGSKA (reference sequence). The CDR3 reads CSAGDQETQYF. CDR3 coding DNA: TGCAGTGCTGGGGACCAAGAGACCCAGTACTTC.

A single count supports this clone. The chain combines TRBV6-1 with TRBJ1-5, with unresolved D. CDR1 is MNHNS and CDR2 is SASEGT in the germline V gene. The ends were cut back, 4 bases at V and 11 bases at J, with 9 bases in the middle. The CDR3 is 11 amino acids. The CDR3 sequence: CASSASVAQHF. The DNA of the CDR3 is TGTGCCAGCAGTGCCTCGGTAGCCCAGCATTTT.

The CDR3 is CASSLQTGYGYEQYF. For the CDR3, the DNA is TGTGCCAGCAGCCTACAGACAGGGTACGGGTACGAGCAGTACTTC. The chain uses TRBV16 and TRBJ2-7; 7 nucleotides align to TRBD1. The ends lost 4 bases at V and 4 bases at J; junction bases unmatched: 10. The CDR3 runs to 15 residues. Germline V gives CDR1 KGHSY, CDR2 FQNENV. Full variable domain (outside the CDR3, taken from reference TRBV16 and TRBJ2-7): GEEVAQTPKHLVRGEGQKAKLYCAPIKGHSYVFWYQQVLKNEFKFLISFQNENVFDETGMPKERFSAKCLPNSPCSLEIQATKLEDSAVYFCASSLQTGYGYEQYFGPGTRLTVT.

The genes are TRBV6-5 and TRBJ2-7; TRBD2 aligns across 8 bases. The germline CDR1 and CDR2 sequences are MNHEY and SVGAGI. The V and J ends lost 6 bases and 9 bases, in that order; junction bases with no gene match: 13. There are 14 residues in the CDR3. The CDR3 coding sequence is TGTGCCAGCAGCGATCTAGCGGGCGGCCGGGGGCAGTACTTC. Protein sequence: CASSDLAGGRGQYF.

This clone was observed a single time. The rearrangement uses TRBV9 and TRBJ2-3; 11 bases are a match to TRBD1. CDR3 length equals 16 residues. The J segment lost 5 bases and the V segment lost 4 bases, leaving 9 bases of the junction unmatched. Per the germline V gene, CDR1 is SGDLS and CDR2 is YYNGEE. The CDR3 reads CASSLWTGGILDTQYF. In DNA, the CDR3 is TGTGCCAGCAGCCTATGGACAGGGGGCATTTTAGATACGCAGTATTTT.

The rearrangement links TRBV5-1 to TRBJ1-1; 10 nucleotides agree with TRBD1. The CDR3 totals 17 residues. Germline V gives CDR1 SGHRS, CDR2 YFSETQ. V gave up 7 bases and J gave up 0 bases; unmatched junction bases: 12. CDR3 nucleotides: TGCGCCAGCCGCCTGTGGGGGACAGGGGCTATGAACACTGAAGCTTTCTTT. As protein: CASRLWGTGAMNTEAFF.

On this clone: Other DNA sequences in the same sample also yield this CDR3. The chain recombines TRBV6-1 with TRBJ1-3; D uncertain. The V and J ends lost 6 bases and 0 bases respectively, with 3 bases between them. The CDR3 sequence is 12 residues long. Germline-derived CDR1 and CDR2 are MNHNS and SASEGT. In DNA form, the CDR3 reads TGTGCCAGCAGACCCTCTGGAAACACCATATATTTT. Protein product: CASRPSGNTIYF.

V usage is TRBV4-1 and J usage is TRBJ1-5, with D possibly TRBD1 on 5 matching bases. Looked up from germline, CDR1 is MGHRA and CDR2 is YSYEKL. The CDR3 totals 13 residues. V was trimmed by 3 bases and J by 6 bases, leaving 9 bases between them. DNA for the CDR3: TGCGCCAGCAGCCAGGGGGTAGCTCAGCCCCAGCATTTT. Translated, it gives CASSQGVAQPQHF.

The chain is built from TRBV11-3 and TRBJ2-2; 9 bases match TRBD2. The CDR3 extends over 15 amino acids. The V gene end was trimmed by 5 bases and the J gene end by 8 bases; junction bases not matched to a gene: 9. Germline V CDR1 and CDR2: SGHNT, YENEEA. CDR3 region: CASSPGISGSGELFF. CDR3 in DNA: TGTGCCAGCAGCCCCGGGATTAGCGGGAGTGGGGAGCTGTTTTTT.

The V gene is TRBV4-2, the J gene TRBJ1-2, with D maybe TRBD1 (5 bases). The germline gives CDR1 LGHNA, CDR2 YNFKEQ. This CDR3 is built from 13 residues. V was cut by 1 base and J by 2 bases, with 5 bases left in between. The DNA for the CDR3 is TGTGCCAGCAGCCAAGGGGACAACTATGGCTACACCTTC. As protein: CASSQGDNYGYTF.

This clone was picked up a small number of times. CDR3 in amino acids: CASSPRTGGSSYEQYF. The CDR3 region has the DNA TGTGCCAGCTCACCGAGGACAGGGGGGAGCTCCTACGAGCAGTACTTC. J is TRBJ2-7 and V is TRBV18; 10 nucleotides align to TRBD1. CDR3 length: 16 residues. Germline V lookup: CDR1 KGHSH, CDR2 LQKENI. V shed 3 bases and J 0 bases; nucleotides not matched to a gene: 5.

The chain links TRBV28 to TRBJ2-5, with 7 positions matching TRBD1. From germline, CDR1 is MDHEN and CDR2 SYDVKM. V trimming: 9 bases; J trimming: 7 bases; junction bases outside the gene matches: 11. The CDR3 covers 13 residues. The CDR3 region is CASRDSGRGTQYF. CDR3 bases: TGTGCCAGTAGGGACAGTGGCAGGGGGACCCAGTACTTC.

This clone was counted between two and nine times. The V and J genes are TRBV30 and TRBJ2-3, with D uncertain. Trimming pared 4 bases from V and 4 bases from J, leaving 9 bases between. The CDR3 spans 12 residues. Germline values: CDR1 GTSNPN, CDR2 SVGIG (reference sequence). The CDR3 nucleotides read TGTGCCTGGAATGGGCACGCAGATACGCAGTATTTT. Protein product: CAWNGHADTQYF.

The chain is built from TRBV2 and TRBJ1-6; possible D gene TRBD1, 5 bases. V lost 5 bases and J 8 bases, leaving 19 bases between the germline ends. The CDR3 runs to 16 residues. Germline CDR1 is SNHLY and CDR2 is FYNNEI. The CDR3 DNA is TGTGCCAGCAGTCTTTACCCGCGGGGGAACCATTCACCCCTCCACTTT. Protein product: CASSLYPRGNHSPLHF.

The chain has TRBV27 and TRBJ2-2, with a tentative D call TRBD1 (6 bases). This CDR3 contains 18 residues. Per germline, CDR1 MNHEY and CDR2 SMNVEV (reference sequence). V gave up 0 bases and J gave up 2 bases, with 16 bases separating them. The CDR3 bases are TGTGCCAGCAGTTTATCGTTGTGGGACACGGATAACACCGGGGAGCTGTTTTTT. Protein product: CASSLSLWDTDNTGELFF.

The chain is built from TRBV5-1 and TRBJ2-5, with a possible D match to TRBD1 (7 bases). Germline V gene data show CDR1 as SGHRS and CDR2 as YFSETQ. The CDR3 has 14 residues. Trimming removed 5 bases at V and 1 base at J, with 12 bases between. The CDR3 bases are TGCGCCAGCAGGGAGGGGGCGAGCCAAGAGACCCAGTACTTC. Its protein product is CASREGASQETQYF. The complete variable domain, with remaining parts taken from reference TRBV5-1 and TRBJ2-5, reads KAGVTQTPRYLIKTRGQQVTLSCSPISGHRSVSWYQQTPGQGLQFLFEYFSETQRNKGNFPGRFSGRQFSNSRSEMNVSTLELGDSALYLCASREGASQETQYFGPGTRLLVL.

This clone was found once. The J gene is TRBJ2-7, the V gene TRBV19; 9 bases match TRBD1. The CDR3 is 14 residues long. V trimming: 3 bases; J trimming: 4 bases; junction bases outside the gene matches: 4. Germline-derived CDR1 and CDR2 are LNHDA and SQIVND (reference sequence). The CDR3 DNA follows: TGTGCCAGTAGTATCCTGGGGACAGGGTACGAGCAGTACTTC. Translated: CASSILGTGYEQYF.

The J gene is TRBJ2-2, the V gene TRBV30; a weak D match, TRBD2 (6 bases). V gave up 0 bases and J gave up 6 bases, with 11 bases separating them. The germline CDR1 and CDR2 sequences are GTSNPN and SVGIG (reference sequence). This CDR3 comprises 14 residues. The CDR3 is CAWSVSLAAGELFF. The CDR3 region has the DNA TGTGCCTGGAGTGTATCGTTAGCGGCCGGGGAGCTGTTTTTT.

The J gene is TRBJ2-7, the V gene TRBV5-8; D may be TRBD2 (6 bases). V dropped 5 bases and J dropped 5 bases, with 17 bases sitting between them. The germline V gene has CDR1 SGHTS and CDR2 YDEGEE. This CDR3 has 14 residues. The CDR3 DNA reads TGTGCCAGCAGGTCGCGGGGTCGGGTCCACGAGCAGTACTTC. This sequence encodes CASRSRGRVHEQYF.

For the CDR3, the DNA is TGCAGCGCCACGACCCCTGGGAGGGCCGCAGATACGCAGTATTTT. Translated: CSATTPGRAADTQYF. The chain carries TRBV29-1 and TRBJ2-3; TRBD2 matches 7 bases. This CDR3 is built from 15 residues. Per germline, CDR1 SQVTM and CDR2 ANQGSEA. Trimming removed 7 bases from V and 4 bases from J; junction bases left unmatched: 14.

This clone is deemed medium-sized (0.01 to 0.1%). The rearrangement joins TRBV9 to TRBJ1-3, with D perhaps matching TRBD1 (5 bases). This CDR3 spans 15 amino acids. Germline V gene lookup returns CDR1 SGDLS and CDR2 YYNGEE. The V and J ends lost 3 bases and 0 bases respectively, with 10 bases between them. The CDR3, as DNA: TGTGCCAGCAGCGCAGAGGGGTTCTCTGGAAACACCATATATTTT. Translated: CASSAEGFSGNTIYF.